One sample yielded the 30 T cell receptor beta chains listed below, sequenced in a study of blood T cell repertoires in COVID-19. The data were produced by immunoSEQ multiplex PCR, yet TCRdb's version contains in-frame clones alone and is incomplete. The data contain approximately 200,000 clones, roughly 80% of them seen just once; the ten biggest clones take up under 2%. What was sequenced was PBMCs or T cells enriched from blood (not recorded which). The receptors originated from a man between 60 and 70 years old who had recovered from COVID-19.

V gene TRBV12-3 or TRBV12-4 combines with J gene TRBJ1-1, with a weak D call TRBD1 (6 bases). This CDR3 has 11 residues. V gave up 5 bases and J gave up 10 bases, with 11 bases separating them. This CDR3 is CASSRDIRAFF. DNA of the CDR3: TGTGCCAGCAGTCGGGACATCAGAGCTTTCTTT.

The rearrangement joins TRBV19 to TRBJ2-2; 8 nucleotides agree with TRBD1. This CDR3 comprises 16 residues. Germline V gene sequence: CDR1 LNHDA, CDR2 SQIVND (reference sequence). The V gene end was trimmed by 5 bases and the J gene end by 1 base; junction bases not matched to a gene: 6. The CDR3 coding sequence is TGTGCCAGTAGTGTACCGGGACAGGTGAACACCGGGGAGCTGTTTTTT. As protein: CASSVPGQVNTGELFF.

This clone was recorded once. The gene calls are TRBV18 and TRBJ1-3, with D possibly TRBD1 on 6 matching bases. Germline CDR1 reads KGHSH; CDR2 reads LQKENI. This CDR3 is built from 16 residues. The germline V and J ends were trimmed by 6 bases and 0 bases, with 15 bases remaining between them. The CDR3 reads CASSPGQTSSGNTIYF. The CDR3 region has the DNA TGTGCCAGCTCCCCTGGACAGACAAGCTCTGGAAACACCATATATTTT.

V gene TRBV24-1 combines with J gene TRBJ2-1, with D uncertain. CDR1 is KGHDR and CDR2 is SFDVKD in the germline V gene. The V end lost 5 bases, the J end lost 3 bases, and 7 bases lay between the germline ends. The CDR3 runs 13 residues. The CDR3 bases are TGTGCCACCAGTGCCCGTAACTACAATGAGCAGTTCTTC. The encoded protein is CATSARNYNEQFF.

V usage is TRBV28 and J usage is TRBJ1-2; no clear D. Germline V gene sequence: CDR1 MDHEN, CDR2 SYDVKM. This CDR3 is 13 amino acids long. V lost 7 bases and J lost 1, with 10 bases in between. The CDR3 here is CASNSADNYGYTF. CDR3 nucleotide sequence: TGTGCCAGCAATTCGGCGGATAACTATGGCTACACCTTC.

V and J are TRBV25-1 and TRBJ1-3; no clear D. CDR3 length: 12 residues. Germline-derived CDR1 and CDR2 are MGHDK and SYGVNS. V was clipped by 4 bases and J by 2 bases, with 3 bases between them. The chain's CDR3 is CASSAAGNTIYF. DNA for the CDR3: TGTGCCAGCAGTGCAGCTGGAAACACCATATATTTT.

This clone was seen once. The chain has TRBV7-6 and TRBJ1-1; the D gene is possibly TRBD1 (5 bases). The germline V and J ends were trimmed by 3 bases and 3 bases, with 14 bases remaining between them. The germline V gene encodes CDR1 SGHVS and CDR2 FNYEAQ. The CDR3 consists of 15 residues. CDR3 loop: CASSLRSRADTEAFF. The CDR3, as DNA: TGTGCCAGCAGCTTGCGTAGCAGGGCGGACACTGAAGCTTTCTTT.

The CDR3 region is CASRGSGNNEQFF. The CDR3 DNA reads TGTGCCAGCAGGGGTAGCGGGAACAATGAGCAGTTCTTC. The chain joins TRBV3-1 (or the pseudogene TRBV3-2) to TRBJ2-1; TRBD2 aligns across 8 bases. J gave up 5 bases and V 6 bases, and 3 bases lay outside the gene matches. CDR1 and CDR2 (germline): LGHDT, YNNKEL (reference sequence). The CDR3 totals 13 residues.

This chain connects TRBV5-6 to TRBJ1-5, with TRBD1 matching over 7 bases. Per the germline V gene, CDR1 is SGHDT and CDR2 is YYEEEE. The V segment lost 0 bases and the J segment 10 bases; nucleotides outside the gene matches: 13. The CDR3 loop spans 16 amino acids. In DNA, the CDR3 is TGTGCCAGCAGCTTGGTAGGCAGGGGGAGCTTAGAACCCCAGCATTTT. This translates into CASSLVGRGSLEPQHF.

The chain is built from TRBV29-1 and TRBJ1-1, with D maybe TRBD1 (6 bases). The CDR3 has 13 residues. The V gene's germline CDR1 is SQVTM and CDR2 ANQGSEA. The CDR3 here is CSTGVGAGTEAFF. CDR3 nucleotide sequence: TGCAGTACCGGGGTGGGGGCCGGCACTGAAGCTTTCTTT.

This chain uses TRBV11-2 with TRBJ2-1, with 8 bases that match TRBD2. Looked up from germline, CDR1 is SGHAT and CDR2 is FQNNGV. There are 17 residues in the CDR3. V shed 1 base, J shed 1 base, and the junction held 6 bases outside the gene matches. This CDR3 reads CASSLGGAGESYNEQFF. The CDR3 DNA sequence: TGTGCCAGCAGCTTAGGGGGAGCGGGGGAGTCCTACAATGAGCAGTTCTTC.

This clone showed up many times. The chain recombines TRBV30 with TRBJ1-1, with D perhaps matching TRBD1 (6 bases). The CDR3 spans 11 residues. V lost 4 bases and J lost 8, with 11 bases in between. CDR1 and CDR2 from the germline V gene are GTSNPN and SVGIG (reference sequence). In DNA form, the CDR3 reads TGTGCCTGGACCTCCGGGACAGAAGCTTTCTTT. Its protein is CAWTSGTEAFF. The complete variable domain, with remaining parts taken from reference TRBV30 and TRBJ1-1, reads SQTIHQWPATLVQPVGSPLSLECTVEGTSNPNLYWYRQAAGRGLQLLFYSVGIGQISSEVPQNLSASRPQDRQFILSSKKLLLSDSGFYLCAWTSGTEAFFGQGTRLTVV.

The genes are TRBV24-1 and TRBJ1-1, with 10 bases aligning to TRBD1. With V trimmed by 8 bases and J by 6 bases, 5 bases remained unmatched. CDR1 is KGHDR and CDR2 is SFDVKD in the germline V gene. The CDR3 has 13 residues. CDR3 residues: CATTTGGEAEAFF. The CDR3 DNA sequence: TGTGCCACCACGACAGGGGGCGAGGCTGAAGCTTTCTTT.

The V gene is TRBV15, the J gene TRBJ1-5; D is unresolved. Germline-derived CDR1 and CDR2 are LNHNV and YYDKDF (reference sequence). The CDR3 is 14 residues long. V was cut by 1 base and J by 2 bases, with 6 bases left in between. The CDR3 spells CATSRAGGNQPQHF. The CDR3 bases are TGTGCCACCAGCAGAGCCGGGGGCAATCAGCCCCAGCATTTT.

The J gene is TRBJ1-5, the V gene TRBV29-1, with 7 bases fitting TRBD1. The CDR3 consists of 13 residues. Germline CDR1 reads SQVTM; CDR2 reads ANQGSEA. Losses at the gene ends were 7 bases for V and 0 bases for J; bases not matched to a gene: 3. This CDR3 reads CSARDSSNQPQHF. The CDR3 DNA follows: TGCAGCGCCCGGGACAGTAGCAATCAGCCCCAGCATTTT.

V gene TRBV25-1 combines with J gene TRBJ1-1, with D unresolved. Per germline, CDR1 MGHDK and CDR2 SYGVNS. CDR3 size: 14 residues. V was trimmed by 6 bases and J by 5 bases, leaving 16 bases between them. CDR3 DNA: TGTGCCAGCAGGTCTAGGGCTAGGGAGACTGAAGCTTTCTTT. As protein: CASRSRARETEAFF. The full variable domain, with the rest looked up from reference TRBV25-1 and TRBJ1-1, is EADIYQTPRYLVIGTGKKITLECSQTMGHDKMYWYQQDPGMELHLIHYSYGVNSTEKGDLSSESTVSRIRTEHFPLTLESARPSHTSQYLCASRSRARETEAFFGQGTRLTVV.

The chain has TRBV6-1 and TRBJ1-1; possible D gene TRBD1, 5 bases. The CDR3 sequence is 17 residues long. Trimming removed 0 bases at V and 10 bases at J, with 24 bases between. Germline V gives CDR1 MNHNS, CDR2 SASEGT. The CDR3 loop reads CASSEARDSSGLGAAFF. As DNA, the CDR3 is TGTGCCAGCAGTGAAGCGCGGGACTCATCGGGGCTCGGGGCAGCTTTCTTT.

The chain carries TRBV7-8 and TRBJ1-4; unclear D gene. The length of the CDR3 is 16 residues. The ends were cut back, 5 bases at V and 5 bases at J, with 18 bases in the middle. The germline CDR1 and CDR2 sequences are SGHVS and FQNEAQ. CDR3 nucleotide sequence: TGTGCCAGCAGCCTAGACGGGAGCCAACTCAATGAAAAACTGTTTTTT. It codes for CASSLDGSQLNEKLFF. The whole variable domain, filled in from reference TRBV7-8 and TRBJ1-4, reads GAGVSQSPRYKVAKRGQDVALRCDPISGHVSLFWYQQALGQGPEFLTYFQNEAQLDKSGLPSDRFFAERPEGSVSTLKIQRTQQEDSAVYLCASSLDGSQLNEKLFFGSGTQLSVL.

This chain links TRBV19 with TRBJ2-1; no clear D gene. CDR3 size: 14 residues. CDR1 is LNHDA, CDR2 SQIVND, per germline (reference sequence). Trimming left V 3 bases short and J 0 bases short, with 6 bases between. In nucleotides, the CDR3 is TGTGCCAGTAGTATGCTAGTCTCCTACAATGAGCAGTTCTTC. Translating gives CASSMLVSYNEQFF.

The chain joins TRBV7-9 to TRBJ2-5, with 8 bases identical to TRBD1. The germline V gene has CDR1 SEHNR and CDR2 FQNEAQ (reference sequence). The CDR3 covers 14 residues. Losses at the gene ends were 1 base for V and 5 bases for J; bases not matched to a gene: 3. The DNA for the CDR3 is TGTGCCAGCAGCTTAGGGACAGGGCTGGAGACCCAGTACTTC. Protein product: CASSLGTGLETQYF.

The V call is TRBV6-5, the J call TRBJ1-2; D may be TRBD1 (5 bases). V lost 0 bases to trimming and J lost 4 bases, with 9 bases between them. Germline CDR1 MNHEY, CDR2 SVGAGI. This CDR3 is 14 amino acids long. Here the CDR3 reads CASSYSRAGYGYTF. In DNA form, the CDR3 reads TGTGCCAGCAGTTACTCCAGGGCTGGCTATGGCTACACCTTC.

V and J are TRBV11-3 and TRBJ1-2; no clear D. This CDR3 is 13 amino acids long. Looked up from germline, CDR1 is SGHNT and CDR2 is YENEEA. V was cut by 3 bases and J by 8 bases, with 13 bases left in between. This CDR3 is CASSLRENWGYTF. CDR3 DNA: TGTGCCAGCAGCTTGAGGGAGAATTGGGGCTACACCTTC.

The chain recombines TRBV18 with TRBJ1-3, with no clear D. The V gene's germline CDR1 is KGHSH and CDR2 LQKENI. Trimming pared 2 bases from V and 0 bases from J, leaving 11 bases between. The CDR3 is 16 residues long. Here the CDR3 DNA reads TGTGCCAGCTCACCAAGTGTACCGAGCTCTGGAAACACCATATATTTT. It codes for CASSPSVPSSGNTIYF.

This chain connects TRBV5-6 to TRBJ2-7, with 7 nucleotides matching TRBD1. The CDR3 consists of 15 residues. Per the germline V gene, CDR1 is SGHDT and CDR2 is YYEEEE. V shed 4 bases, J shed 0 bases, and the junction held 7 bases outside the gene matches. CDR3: CASSPGQRASYEQYF. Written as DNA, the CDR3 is TGTGCCAGCAGCCCGGGACAGAGAGCCTCCTACGAGCAGTACTTC.

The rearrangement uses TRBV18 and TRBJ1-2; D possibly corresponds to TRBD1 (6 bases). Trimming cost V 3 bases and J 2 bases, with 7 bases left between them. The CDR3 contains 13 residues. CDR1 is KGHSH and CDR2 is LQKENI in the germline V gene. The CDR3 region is CASSPQGNYGYTF. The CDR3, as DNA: TGTGCCAGCTCACCTCAGGGGAACTATGGCTACACCTTC.

The CDR3 DNA reads TGCAGCGTACTTACAACGGGGGGGCTGATTGGGGCCAACGTCCTGACTTTC. Its protein product is CSVLTTGGLIGANVLTF. The V call is TRBV29-1, the J call TRBJ2-6, with 8 nucleotides matching TRBD2. The trim removed 6 bases at V and 3 bases at J, leaving 13 bases unmatched. Per the germline V gene, CDR1 is SQVTM and CDR2 is ANQGSEA. The CDR3 totals 17 residues.

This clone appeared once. CDR3 sequence reads: CASLRDNPDTQYF. In nucleotides, the CDR3 is TGTGCCAGCCTCCGGGACAACCCAGATACGCAGTATTTT. The chain joins TRBV18 to TRBJ2-3, with a possible D match to TRBD1 (6 bases). CDR3 length equals 13 residues. Germline V lookup: CDR1 KGHSH, CDR2 LQKENI. V was pared by 8 bases and J by 4 bases, with 13 bases between.

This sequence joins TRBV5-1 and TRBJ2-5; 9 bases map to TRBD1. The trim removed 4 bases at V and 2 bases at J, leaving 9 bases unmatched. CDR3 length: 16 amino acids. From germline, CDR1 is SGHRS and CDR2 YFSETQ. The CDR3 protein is CASSPRDREGQETQYF. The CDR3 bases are TGCGCCAGCAGCCCACGGGACAGGGAAGGGCAAGAGACCCAGTACTTC.

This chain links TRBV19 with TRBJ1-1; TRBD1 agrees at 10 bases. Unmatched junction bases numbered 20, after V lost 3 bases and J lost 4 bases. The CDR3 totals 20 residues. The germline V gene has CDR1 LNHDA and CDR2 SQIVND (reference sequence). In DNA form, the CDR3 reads TGTGCCAGTAGTATTAATGTCGTCGCCCGGGACAGGGGCCTCGTCACTGAAGCTTTCTTT. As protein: CASSINVVARDRGLVTEAFF.

The CDR3 region has the DNA TGTGCCAGCAGCTTGGAGACTAGCGGGAGCGATGAGCAGTTCTTC. Translation gives CASSLETSGSDEQFF. V and J are TRBV5-6 and TRBJ2-1, with 12 bases that match TRBD2. Germline assignment: CDR1 SGHDT and CDR2 YYEEEE. The CDR3 sequence is 15 residues long. With 0 bases clipped from V and 8 bases from J, the junction kept 3 bases outside the gene matches.